These T cell receptor beta chains were read from a single sample in a study of blood T cell repertoires in COVID-19. Repertoires were generated with immunoSEQ multiplex PCR, while TCRdb's copy carries only in-frame clones and drops some. The sample shows 250,000 to 400,000 clones, 85% to 90% of them seen only once. Sequenced material: peripheral blood. Every receptor here comes from a woman under 40 with COVID-19, enrolled during active disease. CDR3s include the opening cysteine and the closing phenylalanine or tryptophan. Each record gives: J gene, D gene, V gene, CDR3 DNA, CDR3 protein. D genes are given only for firm matches.

>TRBJ2-5|.|TRBV12-5
TGTGCTAGTGGTTTGGCATCCGAGATCGGGACCCAGTACTTC
CASGLASEIGTQYF
>TRBJ1-1|.|TRBV6-5
TGTGCCAGCAGTTACTCGATCGGCACTGAAGCTTTCTTT
CASSYSIGTEAFF
>TRBJ1-1|TRBD1|TRBV12-3/TRBV12-4
TGTGCCAGCAGTTTCTACAGGGGGACTGAAGCTTTCTTT
CASSFYRGTEAFF
>TRBJ1-2|TRBD1|TRBV19
TGTGCCAGTAGTCCCGGGACAGAGAATGGCTACACCTTC
CASSPGTENGYTF
>TRBJ2-2|TRBD1|TRBV24-1
TGTGCCACCAGTGATCCGGGACAGAGAAGGGGAAACACCGGGGAGCTGTTTTTT
CATSDPGQRRGNTGELFF
>TRBJ2-3|.|TRBV10-3
TGTGCCATCAGTGACGGCACAGATACGCAGTATTTT
CAISDGTDTQYF
>TRBJ1-4|.|TRBV3-1/TRBV3-2
TGTGCCAGCACCAAGCGGGGAAGTGAAAAACTGTTTTTT
CASTKRGSEKLFF
>TRBJ2-7|.|TRBV18
TGTGCCAGCTCACAGGCGGGGACGGAAGACTACGAGCAGTACTTC
CASSQAGTEDYEQYF
>TRBJ1-6|TRBD1|TRBV11-2
TGTGCCAGCAGCGGGGGACAGGGTGCCTCACCCCTCCACTTT
CASSGGQGASPLHF
>TRBJ1-6|.|TRBV28
TGTGCCAGCAGTTTCATATCACGAGGCGATAATTCACCCCTCCACTTT
CASSFISRGDNSPLHF
>TRBJ1-5|.|TRBV10-2
TGCGCCAGCACTGCGACCGTACCCGGGCAGCCCCAGCATTTT
CASTATVPGQPQHF
>TRBJ2-7|.|TRBV18
TGTGCCAGCTCACCACCGGGACACTTTTACGAGCAGTACTTC
CASSPPGHFYEQYF
>TRBJ1-3|.|TRBV27
TGTGCCAGCAGTTTAAGCGGGGGGGGGTCATCTGGAAACACCATATATTTT
CASSLSGGGSSGNTIYF
>TRBJ1-2|.|TRBV2
TGTGCCAGCAGTGATTATCGGGGTGACCGTGGCTACACCTTC
CASSDYRGDRGYTF
>TRBJ2-7|.|TRBV11-2
TGTGCCAGCAGCCCTCAACAGGGAACGTATGATATATTCTACGAGCAGTACTTC
CASSPQQGTYDIFYEQYF
>TRBJ1-2|.|TRBV7-9
TGTGCCAGCAGCTCCCTGGGGGGGGATGGCTACACCTTC
CASSSLGGDGYTF
>TRBJ1-2|.|TRBV28
TGTGCCAGCAGTCCCAATGACAAGATGAGCGGCTACACCTTC
CASSPNDKMSGYTF
>TRBJ2-3|.|TRBV5-4
TGTGCCAGCAGCTTGCAGGGCCTTGTCACAGATACGCAGTATTTT
CASSLQGLVTDTQYF
>TRBJ1-1|.|TRBV6-5
TGTGCCAGCAAGACGGGTCGGGACACTGAAGCTTTCTTT
CASKTGRDTEAFF
>TRBJ2-2|.|TRBV9
TGTGCCAGCAGCCAAAACACCGGGGAGCTGTTTTTT
CASSQNTGELFF